The 6 T cell receptor beta chains below all came from one sample that was sequenced in a study of CXCR3-negative and CXCR3-positive naive CD8 T cells. General observations from the study: Naive cells that were CXCR3-positive had more hydrophobic TRB CDR3s (compared with CXCR3-negative naive cells).

The study made its TRB cDNA libraries by 5' RACE, adding UMI labels. TCRdb re-called the 5' RACE reads; one entry per CDR3 protein, DNA not given. The sample's table shows over 55,000 distinct CDR3 sequences. The antigens these receptors bind are not known. The specimen was naive CXCR3+ CD8+ T cells from blood. The subset was: CD45RO-CCR7+CD27+CD95- naive CD8+ T cells expressing CXCR3 (TNR3+). Every receptor here comes from a human donor in good health. Some clones in this sample may be carry-over from other donors' samples.

The V and J genes are TRBV3-1 and TRBJ2-1. Germline CDR1 reads LGHDT; CDR2 reads YNNKEL (reference sequence). This CDR3 comprises 15 residues. This CDR3 reads CASSSSQSSYNEQFF.

The CDR3: CASRSRGDTEAFF. The rearrangement joins TRBV28 to TRBJ1-1; as DNA is missing, the TRBD1 call by TCRdb cannot be tested. This CDR3 comprises 13 residues. Germline CDR1 and CDR2: MDHEN and SYDVKM.

V gene TRBV19 combines with J gene TRBJ2-1; as DNA is missing, the TRBD2 call by TCRdb cannot be tested. The length of the CDR3 is 13 residues. CDR1 is LNHDA, CDR2 SQIVND, per germline (reference sequence). CDR3 sequence: CASKGLAYNEQFF.

V usage is TRBV7-9 and J usage is TRBJ2-1; TCRdb proposes TRBD1, but this gene call is untestable without DNA. The length of the CDR3 is 14 residues. Germline assignment: CDR1 SEHNR and CDR2 FQNEAQ (reference sequence). The CDR3 loop reads CASSQRDTINEQFF.

The rearrangement uses TRBV11-2 and TRBJ1-5; TCRdb indicates TRBD1, and absent DNA this call remains unverified. The germline V gene encodes CDR1 SGHAT and CDR2 FQNNGV. This CDR3 comprises 14 residues. The CDR3 reads CASSDLQGPQPQHF. The full variable domain, rest sourced from reference TRBV11-2 and TRBJ1-5, is EAGVAQSPRYKIIEKRQSVAFWCNPISGHATLYWYQQILGQGPKLLIQFQNNGVVDDSQLPKDRFSAERLKGVDSTLKIQPAKLEDSAVYLCASSDLQGPQPQHFGDGTRLSIL.

This chain uses TRBV28 with TRBJ2-3. Germline CDR1 is MDHEN and CDR2 is SYDVKM. This CDR3 has 14 amino acids. CDR3: CASSTASEADTQYF.